The 3 T cell receptor beta chains below all came from one sample that was sequenced in a study of CD8 T cells in Susac syndrome. Reverse transcription of roughly 0.5 to 1 ug RNA was carried out with random hexamers. TCRdb re-derived calls from the immunoSEQ multiplex PCR reads in MiXCR, one entry per CDR3 protein. The sample holds about 200,000 distinct CDR3 sequences, roughly 94% seen once. Sequenced: CD4+ T cells from PBMCs. These receptor sequences come from a human donor in good health.

V and J are TRBV15 and TRBJ1-6, with 7 bases identical to TRBD1. This CDR3 has 15 residues. Germline loops: CDR1 LNHNV, CDR2 YYDKDF (reference sequence). After removal of 1 base from V and 10 bases from J, the junction contained 7 bases not matched to a gene. CDR3 protein: CATSRAYRGGSPLHF. CDR3 DNA: TGTGCCACCAGCAGAGCTTACAGGGGTGGGTCACCCCTCCACTTT.

The CDR3 coding sequence is TGTGCCAGCAGCCTGAGAGGAAGGTCGGCGAACACTGAAGCTTTCTTT. This translates into CASSLRGRSANTEAFF. The chain couples TRBV3-1 to TRBJ1-1; D is undetermined. Germline V gene lookup returns CDR1 LGHDT and CDR2 YNNKEL (reference sequence). This CDR3 has 16 residues. Trimming removed 4 bases at V and 1 base at J, with 16 bases between.

V is TRBV11-2 and J is TRBJ2-7; D not certain. The CDR3 loop spans 11 amino acids. Trimming left V 1 base short and J 3 bases short, with 1 base between. Per germline, CDR1 SGHAT and CDR2 FQNNGV. CDR3 residues: CASSLVYEQYF. CDR3 in DNA: TGTGCCAGCAGCTTAGTCTACGAGCAGTACTTC. The variable domain in full, completed from reference TRBV11-2 and TRBJ2-7, reads EAGVAQSPRYKIIEKRQSVAFWCNPISGHATLYWYQQILGQGPKLLIQFQNNGVVDDSQLPKDRFSAERLKGVDSTLKIQPAKLEDSAVYLCASSLVYEQYFGPGTRLTVT.